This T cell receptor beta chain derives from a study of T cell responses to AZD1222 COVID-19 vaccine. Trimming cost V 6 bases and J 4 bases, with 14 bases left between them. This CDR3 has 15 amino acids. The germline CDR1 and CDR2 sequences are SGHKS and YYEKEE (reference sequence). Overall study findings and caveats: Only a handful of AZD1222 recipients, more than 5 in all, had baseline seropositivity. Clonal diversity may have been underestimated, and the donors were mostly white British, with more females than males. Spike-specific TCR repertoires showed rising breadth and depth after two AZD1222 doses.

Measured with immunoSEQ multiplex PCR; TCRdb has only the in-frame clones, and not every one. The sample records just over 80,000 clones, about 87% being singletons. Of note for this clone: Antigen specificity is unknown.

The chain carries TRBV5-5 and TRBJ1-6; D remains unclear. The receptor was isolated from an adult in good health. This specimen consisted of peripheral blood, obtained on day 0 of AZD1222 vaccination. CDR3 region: CASTYETGYNSPLHF. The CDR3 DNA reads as TGTGCCAGCACCTACGAGACGGGGTATAATTCACCCCTCCACTTT. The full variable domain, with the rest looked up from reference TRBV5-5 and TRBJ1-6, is DAGVTQSPTHLIKTRGQQVTLRCSPISGHKSVSWYQQVLGQGPQFIFQYYEKEERGRGNFPDRFSARQFPNYSSELNVNALLLGDSALYLCASTYETGYNSPLHFGNGTRLTVT.